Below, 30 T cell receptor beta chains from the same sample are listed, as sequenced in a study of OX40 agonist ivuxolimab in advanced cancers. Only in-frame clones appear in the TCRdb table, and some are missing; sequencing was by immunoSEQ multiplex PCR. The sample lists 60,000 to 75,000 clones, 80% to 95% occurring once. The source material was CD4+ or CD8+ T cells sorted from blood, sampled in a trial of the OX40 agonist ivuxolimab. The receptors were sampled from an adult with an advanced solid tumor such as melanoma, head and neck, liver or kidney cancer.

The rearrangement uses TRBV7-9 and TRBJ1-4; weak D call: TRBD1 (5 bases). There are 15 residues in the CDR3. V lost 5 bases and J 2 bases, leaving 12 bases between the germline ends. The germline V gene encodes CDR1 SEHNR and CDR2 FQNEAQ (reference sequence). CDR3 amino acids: CASSPEGITNEKLFF. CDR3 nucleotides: TGTGCCAGCAGCCCAGAGGGGATTACTAATGAAAAACTGTTTTTT.

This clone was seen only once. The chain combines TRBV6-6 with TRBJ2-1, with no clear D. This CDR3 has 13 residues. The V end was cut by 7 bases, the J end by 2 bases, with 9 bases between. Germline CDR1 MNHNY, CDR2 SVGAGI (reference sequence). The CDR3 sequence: CASNGPTYNEQFF. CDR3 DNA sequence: TGTGCCAGCAATGGGCCCACCTACAATGAGCAGTTCTTC.

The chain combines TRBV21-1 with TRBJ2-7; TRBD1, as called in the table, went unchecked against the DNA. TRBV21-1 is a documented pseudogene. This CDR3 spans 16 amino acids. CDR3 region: CASSKARTGGRYEQYF. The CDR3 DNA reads TGTGCCAGCAGCAAAGCGCGTACAGGGGGCCGCTACGAGCAGTACTTC.

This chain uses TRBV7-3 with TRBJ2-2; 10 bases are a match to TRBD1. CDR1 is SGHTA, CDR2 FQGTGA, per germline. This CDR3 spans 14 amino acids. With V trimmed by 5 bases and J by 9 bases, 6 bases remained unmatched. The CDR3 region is CASSPGTGARELFF. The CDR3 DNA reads TGTGCCAGCAGCCCCGGGACAGGGGCCCGGGAGCTGTTTTTT.

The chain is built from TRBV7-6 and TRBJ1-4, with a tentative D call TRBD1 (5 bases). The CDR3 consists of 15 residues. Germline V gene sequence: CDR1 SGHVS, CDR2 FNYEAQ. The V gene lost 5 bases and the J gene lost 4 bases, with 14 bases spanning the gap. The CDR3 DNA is TGTGCCAGCAGCCCGGGCAGACAGCTTAATGAAAAACTGTTTTTT. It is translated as CASSPGRQLNEKLFF.

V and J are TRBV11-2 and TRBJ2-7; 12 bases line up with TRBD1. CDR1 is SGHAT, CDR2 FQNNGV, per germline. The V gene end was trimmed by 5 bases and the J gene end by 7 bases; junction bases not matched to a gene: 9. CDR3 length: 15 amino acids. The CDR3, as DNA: TGTGCCAGCAGCCCTGGGACAGGGGGCCTCCGAGAGCAGTACTTC. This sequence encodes CASSPGTGGLREQYF.

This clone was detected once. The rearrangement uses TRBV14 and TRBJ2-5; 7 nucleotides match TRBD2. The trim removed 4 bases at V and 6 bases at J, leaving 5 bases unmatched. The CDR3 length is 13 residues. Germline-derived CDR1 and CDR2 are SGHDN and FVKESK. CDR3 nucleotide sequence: TGTGCCAGCAGCCCGCGGGGAGGGCAGACCCAGTACTTC. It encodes CASSPRGGQTQYF.

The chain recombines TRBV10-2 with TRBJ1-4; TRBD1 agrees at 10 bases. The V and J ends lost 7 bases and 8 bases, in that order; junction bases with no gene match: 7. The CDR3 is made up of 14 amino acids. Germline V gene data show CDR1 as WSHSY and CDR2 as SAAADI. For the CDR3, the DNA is TGCGCCAGCACCCCGGGACAGGGGTGGGAAAAACTGTTTTTT. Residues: CASTPGQGWEKLFF.

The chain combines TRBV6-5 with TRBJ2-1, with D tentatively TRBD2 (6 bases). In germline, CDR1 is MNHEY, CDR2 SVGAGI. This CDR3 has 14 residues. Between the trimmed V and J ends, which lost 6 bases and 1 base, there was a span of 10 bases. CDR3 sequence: CASRGGTSYNEQFF. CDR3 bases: TGTGCCAGCAGAGGCGGGACTTCCTACAATGAGCAGTTCTTC.

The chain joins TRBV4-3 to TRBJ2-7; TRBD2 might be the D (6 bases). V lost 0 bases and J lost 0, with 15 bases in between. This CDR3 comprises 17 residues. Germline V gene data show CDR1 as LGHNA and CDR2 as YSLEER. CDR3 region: CASSQESTGVISYEQYF. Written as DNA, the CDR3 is TGCGCCAGCAGCCAAGAGAGCACGGGAGTAATCTCCTACGAGCAGTACTTC.

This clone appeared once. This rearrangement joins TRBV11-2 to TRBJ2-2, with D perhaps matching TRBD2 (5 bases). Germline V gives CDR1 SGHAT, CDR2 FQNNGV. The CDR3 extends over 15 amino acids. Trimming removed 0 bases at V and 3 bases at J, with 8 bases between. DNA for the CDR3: TGTGCCAGCAGCTTAGAAAAGGGAGACACCGGGGAGCTGTTTTTT. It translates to CASSLEKGDTGELFF.

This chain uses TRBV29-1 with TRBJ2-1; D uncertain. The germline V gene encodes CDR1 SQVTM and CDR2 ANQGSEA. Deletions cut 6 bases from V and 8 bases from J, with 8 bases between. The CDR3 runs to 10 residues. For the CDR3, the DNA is TGCAGCGTCGTATTCTATGAGCAGTTCTTC. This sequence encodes CSVVFYEQFF.

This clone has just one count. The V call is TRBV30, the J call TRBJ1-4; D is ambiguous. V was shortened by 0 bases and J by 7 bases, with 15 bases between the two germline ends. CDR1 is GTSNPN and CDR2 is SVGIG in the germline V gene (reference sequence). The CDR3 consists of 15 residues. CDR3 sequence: CAWSVLGSKTEKLFF. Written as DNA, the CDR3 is TGTGCCTGGAGTGTACTGGGGTCGAAAACTGAAAAACTGTTTTTT.

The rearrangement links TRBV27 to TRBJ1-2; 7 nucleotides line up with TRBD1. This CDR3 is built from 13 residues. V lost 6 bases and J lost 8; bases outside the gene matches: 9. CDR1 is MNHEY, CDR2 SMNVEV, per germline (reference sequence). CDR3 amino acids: CASSHDRVRGYTF. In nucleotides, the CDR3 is TGTGCCAGCAGCCATGACAGGGTTAGGGGCTACACCTTC.

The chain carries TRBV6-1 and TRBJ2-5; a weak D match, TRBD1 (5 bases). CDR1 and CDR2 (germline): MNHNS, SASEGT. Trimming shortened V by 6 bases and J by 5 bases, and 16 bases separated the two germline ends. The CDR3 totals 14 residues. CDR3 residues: CASSPPQGGETQYF. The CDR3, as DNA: TGTGCCAGCAGCCCCCCCCAGGGTGGGGAGACCCAGTACTTC.

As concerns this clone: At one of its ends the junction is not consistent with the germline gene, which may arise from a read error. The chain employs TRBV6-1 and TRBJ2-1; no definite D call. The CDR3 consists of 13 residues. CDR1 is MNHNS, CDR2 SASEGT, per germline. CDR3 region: CASSFSEYNERFF. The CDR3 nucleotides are TGTGCCAGCAGTTTCTCCGAGTACAATGAGCGGTTCTTC.

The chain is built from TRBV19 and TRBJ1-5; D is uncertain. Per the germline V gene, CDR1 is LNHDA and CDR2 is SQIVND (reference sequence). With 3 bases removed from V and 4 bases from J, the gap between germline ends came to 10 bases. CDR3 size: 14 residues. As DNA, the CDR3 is TGTGCCAGTAGTATCTATTCATCTAATCAGCCCCAGCATTTT. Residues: CASSIYSSNQPQHF.

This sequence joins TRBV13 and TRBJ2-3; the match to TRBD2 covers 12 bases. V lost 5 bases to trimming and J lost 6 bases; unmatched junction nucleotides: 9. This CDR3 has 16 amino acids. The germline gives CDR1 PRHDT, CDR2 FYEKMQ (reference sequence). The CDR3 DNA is TGTGCCAGCAGCCCCGAGACTAGCGGGAGTGCGGATACGCAGTATTTT. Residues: CASSPETSGSADTQYF.

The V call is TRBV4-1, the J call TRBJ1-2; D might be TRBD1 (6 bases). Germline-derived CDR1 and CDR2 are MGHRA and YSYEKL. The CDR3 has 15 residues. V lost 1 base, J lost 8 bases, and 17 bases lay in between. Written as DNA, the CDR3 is TGCGCCAGCAGCCAAGGAGGGGGGCTCTCAAGCGGCTACACCTTC. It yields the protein CASSQGGGLSSGYTF.

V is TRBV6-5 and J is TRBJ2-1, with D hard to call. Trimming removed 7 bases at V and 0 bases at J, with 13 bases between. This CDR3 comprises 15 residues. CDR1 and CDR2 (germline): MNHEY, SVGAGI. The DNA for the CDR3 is TGTGCCAGCACGAGAGCCCCCAGCTCCTACAATGAGCAGTTCTTC. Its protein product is CASTRAPSSYNEQFF.

CDR3 protein: CASSYKIQGGASYEQYF. The CDR3 bases are TGTGCCAGCAGCTATAAGATACAGGGGGGAGCGTCCTACGAGCAGTACTTC. The rearrangement joins TRBV7-9 to TRBJ2-5; 8 bases are shared with TRBD1. The J call is uncertain, as TRBJ2-7 better fits the DNA end. The germline gives CDR1 SEHNR, CDR2 FQNEAQ (reference sequence). This CDR3 comprises 17 residues.

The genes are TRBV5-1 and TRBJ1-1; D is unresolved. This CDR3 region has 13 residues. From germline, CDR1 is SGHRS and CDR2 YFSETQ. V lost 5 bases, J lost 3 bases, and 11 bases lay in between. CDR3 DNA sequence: TGCGCCAGCAGTTTAAGGGCTCACACTGAAGCTTTCTTT. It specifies CASSLRAHTEAFF.

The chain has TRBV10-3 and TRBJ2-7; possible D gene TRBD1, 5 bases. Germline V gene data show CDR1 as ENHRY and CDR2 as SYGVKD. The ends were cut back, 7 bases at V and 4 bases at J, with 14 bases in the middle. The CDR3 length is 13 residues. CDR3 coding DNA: TGTGCCATCACGGCCGATCCAGGGTACGAGCAGTACTTC. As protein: CAITADPGYEQYF.

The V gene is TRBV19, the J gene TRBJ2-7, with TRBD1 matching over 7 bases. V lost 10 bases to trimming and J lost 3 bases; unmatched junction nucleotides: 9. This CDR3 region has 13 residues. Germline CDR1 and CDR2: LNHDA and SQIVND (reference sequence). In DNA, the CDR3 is TGTGCCACAGCTCAGGGGGTTGTCTACGAGCAGTACTTC. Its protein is CATAQGVVYEQYF. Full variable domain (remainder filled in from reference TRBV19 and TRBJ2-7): DGGITQSPKYLFRKEGQNVTLSCEQNLNHDAMYWYRQDPGQGLRLIYYSQIVNDFQKGDIAEGYSVSREKKESFPLTVTSAQKNPTAFYLCATAQGVVYEQYFGPGTRLTVT.

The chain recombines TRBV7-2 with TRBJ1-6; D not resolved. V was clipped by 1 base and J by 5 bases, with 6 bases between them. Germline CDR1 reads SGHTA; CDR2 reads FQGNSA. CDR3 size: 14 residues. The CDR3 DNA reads TGTGCCAGCAGCTTAGGGACGGATAATTCACCCCTCCACTTT. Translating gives CASSLGTDNSPLHF.

CDR3 loop: CASSFRAGGTGELFF. In nucleotides, the CDR3 is TGTGCCAGCAGCTTCCGGGCAGGGGGCACCGGGGAGCTGTTTTTT. V and J are TRBV11-2 and TRBJ2-2; 7 nucleotides agree with TRBD1. J was trimmed by 4 bases and V by 3 bases; bases with no gene match: 5. Germline V lookup: CDR1 SGHAT, CDR2 FQNNGV. The CDR3 covers 15 residues.

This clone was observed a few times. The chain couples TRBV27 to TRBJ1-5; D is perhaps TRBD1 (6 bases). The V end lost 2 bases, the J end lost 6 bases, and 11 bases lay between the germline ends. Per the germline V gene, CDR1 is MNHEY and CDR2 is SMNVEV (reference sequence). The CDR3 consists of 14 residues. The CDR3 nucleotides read TGTGCCAGCAGTTTACAGGGGTACTTTCAGCCCCAGCATTTT. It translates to CASSLQGYFQPQHF.

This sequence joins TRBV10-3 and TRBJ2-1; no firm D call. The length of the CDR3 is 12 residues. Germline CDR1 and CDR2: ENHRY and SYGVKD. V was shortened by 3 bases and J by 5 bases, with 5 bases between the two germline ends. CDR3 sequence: CAISDPHNEQFF. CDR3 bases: TGTGCCATCAGTGATCCCCACAATGAGCAGTTCTTC.

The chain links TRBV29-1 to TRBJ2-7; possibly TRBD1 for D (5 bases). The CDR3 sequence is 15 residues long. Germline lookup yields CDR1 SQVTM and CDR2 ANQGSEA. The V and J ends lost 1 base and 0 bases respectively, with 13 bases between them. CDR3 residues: CSVEVTRTSSYEQYF. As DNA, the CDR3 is TGCAGCGTTGAAGTAACGCGGACAAGCTCCTACGAGCAGTACTTC.

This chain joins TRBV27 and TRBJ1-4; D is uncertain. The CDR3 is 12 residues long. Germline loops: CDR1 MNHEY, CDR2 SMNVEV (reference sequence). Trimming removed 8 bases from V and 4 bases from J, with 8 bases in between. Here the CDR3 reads CASGGYNEKLFF. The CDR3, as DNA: TGTGCCAGCGGCGGTTATAATGAAAAACTGTTTTTT.